This TCR beta chain was observed in a study of blood T cells in healthy people across ages. Sample-barcoded 5' priming and a J-beta primer mix drove a second PCR of roughly 6 to 12 cycles. Every cDNA molecule carried a tag from a template-switch adaptor bearing 12 random nucleotides. TCRdb independently ran MiXCR on the 5' RACE reads; one entry per CDR3 protein. The sample carries about 620,000 distinct CDR3 sequences, 20% to 25% recorded once. CDR1 SGHRS and CDR2 YFSETQ come from the germline V gene. This CDR3 comprises 14 residues. With 4 bases clipped from V and 5 bases from J, the junction kept 4 bases outside the gene matches.

The genes are TRBV5-1 and TRBJ1-5; 9 bases fit TRBD1. The TCR comes from a man aged 65 to 85 in good health. The sample consisted of blood. The CDR3 nucleotides read TGCGCCAGCAGCCCCACAGGGGGCGATCAGCCCCAGCATTTT. Translating it yields CASSPTGGDQPQHF.